A single sample is the source of the 27 T cell receptor beta chains below, sequenced in a study of a mutant IDH1 vaccine in newly diagnosed glioma. Antigen specificity for these receptors is unknown. Indicated time point: week 35, safety follow-up. Every single dose of the vaccine, 300 ug of mutant IDH1 20-mer peptide, came with topical imiquimod. TCRdb keeps only in-frame clones here, not all; method: immunoSEQ multiplex PCR. This sample yields about 32,000 clones, of which roughly 80% are seen a single time; roughly 8.8% belongs to the top ten. The source was PBMCs, collected from a glioma patient whose treatment included an IDH1 peptide vaccine. These receptor sequences come from a woman younger than 45 with glioma. Some clones in this sample may be carry-over from other donors' samples.

The rearrangement uses TRBV19 and TRBJ1-4, with TRBD1 matching over 7 bases. Germline assignment: CDR1 LNHDA and CDR2 SQIVND (reference sequence). There are 13 residues in the CDR3. V trimming: 9 bases; J trimming: 8 bases; junction bases outside the gene matches: 9. CDR3 nucleotide sequence: TGTGCCAGCCACGGGGTCAGGGGGGAAAAACTGTTTTTT. Translation gives CASHGVRGEKLFF.

This clone was observed once. The chain links TRBV10-3 to TRBJ1-2, with 10 bases lining up with TRBD1. This CDR3 region has 16 residues. V lost 6 bases, J lost 8 bases, and 15 bases stayed unmatched. In germline, CDR1 is ENHRY, CDR2 SYGVKD. The DNA for the CDR3 is TGTGCCATCAGCGCAGCTACCGGGACAGGGGCGAAAGGCTACACCTTC. Translation: CAISAATGTGAKGYTF.

The chain links TRBV6-5 to TRBJ1-6; TRBD1 is a possible D gene (5 bases). This CDR3 contains 15 residues. Germline lookup yields CDR1 MNHEY and CDR2 SVGAGI. V dropped 4 bases and J dropped 10 bases, with 17 bases sitting between them. The CDR3 loop reads CASSSGTARGSPLHF. CDR3 nucleotides: TGTGCCAGCAGTTCCGGGACGGCCAGAGGATCACCCCTCCACTTT.

The rearrangement uses TRBV28 and TRBJ1-2; 12 bases line up with TRBD1. The CDR3 runs 17 residues. Unmatched junction bases numbered 8, after V lost 6 bases and J lost 0 bases. The V gene's germline CDR1 is MDHEN and CDR2 SYDVKM. In nucleotides, the CDR3 is TGTGCCAGCAGCCCCGGGACAGGGGGCTTAACTAACTATGGCTACACCTTC. It is translated as CASSPGTGGLTNYGYTF.

This clone was observed a few times. The rearrangement joins TRBV13 to TRBJ1-4; D is uncertain. Trimming shortened V by 0 bases and J by 0 bases, and 2 bases separated the two germline ends. Germline CDR1 reads PRHDT; CDR2 reads FYEKMQ (reference sequence). The CDR3 consists of 14 residues. CDR3 coding DNA: TGTGCCAGCAGCTTAGGGGCAACTAATGAAAAACTGTTTTTT. Its translation: CASSLGATNEKLFF.

This sequence joins TRBV6-5 and TRBJ1-5; D unclear. V was shortened by 0 bases and J by 5 bases, with 8 bases between the two germline ends. CDR1 MNHEY and CDR2 SVGAGI come from the germline V gene. This CDR3 is 14 amino acids long. DNA of the CDR3: TGTGCCAGCAGTTACTCAATAACGGATCAGCCCCAGCATTTT. It yields the protein CASSYSITDQPQHF.

This clone was counted only a few times. The gene calls are TRBV5-1 and TRBJ1-2, with D perhaps TRBD1 (5 bases). Germline assignment: CDR1 SGHRS and CDR2 YFSETQ. This CDR3 has 14 residues. V lost 2 bases to trimming and J lost 2 bases, with 10 bases between them. The CDR3, as DNA: TGCGCCAGCAGCTTCGACAGACCAAACTATGGCTACACCTTC. Amino acids: CASSFDRPNYGYTF.

This chain uses TRBV27 with TRBJ2-1; TRBD2 might be the D (5 bases). Germline loops: CDR1 MNHEY, CDR2 SMNVEV (reference sequence). The V and J ends lost 5 bases and 2 bases respectively, with 10 bases between them. This CDR3 region has 14 residues. CDR3 loop: CASSTRDAYNEQFF. CDR3 coding DNA: TGTGCCAGCAGTACTAGAGACGCCTACAATGAGCAGTTCTTC.

This clone was seen a handful of times. The V and J genes are TRBV25-1 and TRBJ2-1, with 13 bases fitting TRBD2. This CDR3 has 16 residues. J gave up 3 bases and V 7 bases, and 6 bases lay outside the gene matches. Germline V gene lookup returns CDR1 MGHDK and CDR2 SYGVNS. The CDR3 region is CASTGLAGVDYNEQFF. The CDR3 DNA reads TGTGCCAGCACCGGACTAGCGGGAGTAGACTACAATGAGCAGTTCTTC.

The V and J genes are TRBV11-3 and TRBJ2-4; D is unclear. The V gene lost 5 bases and the J gene lost 0 bases, with 8 bases spanning the gap. Germline V gene sequence: CDR1 SGHNT, CDR2 YENEEA. The CDR3 contains 14 residues. The CDR3 DNA is TGTGCCAGCAGCCTCCTTGAAGCCAAAAACATTCAGTACTTC. Encoded protein: CASSLLEAKNIQYF.

V and J are TRBV30 and TRBJ2-7; D may be TRBD1 (5 bases). Germline-derived CDR1 and CDR2 are GTSNPN and SVGIG (reference sequence). The germline V and J ends were trimmed by 0 bases and 0 bases, with 33 bases remaining between them. There are 22 residues in the CDR3. The CDR3 sequence is CAWSVSRYFPWTFWSPSYEQYF. CDR3 DNA sequence: TGTGCCTGGAGTGTATCCCGATACTTCCCATGGACATTCTGGAGTCCCTCCTACGAGCAGTACTTC. Full variable domain (rest looked up from reference TRBV30 and TRBJ2-7): SQTIHQWPATLVQPVGSPLSLECTVEGTSNPNLYWYRQAAGRGLQLLFYSVGIGQISSEVPQNLSASRPQDRQFILSSKKLLLSDSGFYLCAWSVSRYFPWTFWSPSYEQYFGPGTRLTVT.

The rearrangement joins TRBV18 to TRBJ1-1; the D is unclear. V was cut by 1 base and J by 0 bases, with 12 bases left in between. Germline lookup yields CDR1 KGHSH and CDR2 LQKENI. This CDR3 has 16 residues. The chain's CDR3 is CASSPRAGRLNTEAFF. The DNA for the CDR3 is TGTGCCAGCTCACCACGGGCGGGCCGTTTGAACACTGAAGCTTTCTTT.

The rearrangement links TRBV5-4 to TRBJ2-3; 7 bases fit TRBD1. Germline V gives CDR1 SGHNT, CDR2 YYREEE (reference sequence). The V and J ends lost 2 bases and 3 bases, in that order; junction bases with no gene match: 0. The CDR3 runs 13 residues. The CDR3 region is CASSLQGTDTQYF. The CDR3 DNA reads TGTGCCAGCAGCTTACAGGGGACAGATACGCAGTATTTT. The full variable domain, rest sourced from reference TRBV5-4 and TRBJ2-3, is ETGVTQSPTHLIKTRGQQVTLRCSSQSGHNTVSWYQQALGQGPQFIFQYYREEENGRGNFPPRFSGLQFPNYSSELNVNALELDDSALYLCASSLQGTDTQYFGPGTRLTVL.

The chain couples TRBV27 to TRBJ2-4, with 7 bases aligning to TRBD1. This CDR3 region has 13 residues. The ends lost 7 bases at V and 1 base at J; junction bases unmatched: 1. Germline CDR1 reads MNHEY; CDR2 reads SMNVEV (reference sequence). CDR3 bases: TGTGCCAGCAAGGACAGGGCCAAAAACATTCAGTACTTC. Protein: CASKDRAKNIQYF.

The rearrangement links TRBV6-1 to TRBJ1-5; D is unclear. The germline V gene encodes CDR1 MNHNS and CDR2 SASEGT. This CDR3 spans 13 amino acids. Between the trimmed V and J ends, which lost 4 bases and 6 bases, there was a span of 10 bases. CDR3 coding DNA: TGTGCCAGCAGTGGGGCCGCCGGTCAGCCCCAGCATTTT. This sequence encodes CASSGAAGQPQHF.

The rearrangement joins TRBV21-1 to TRBJ2-7. TRBV21-1 is a recognized pseudogene. This CDR3 has 16 residues. The CDR3, as DNA: TGTGCCAGCAGCAAAGGGCCCCAAAGGAACAAAAACGAGCAGTACTTC. Encoded protein: CASSKGPQRNKNEQYF.

There are a few counts of this clone. The chain combines TRBV7-3 with TRBJ2-5; 8 bases are a match to TRBD2. This CDR3 contains 16 residues. Germline V lookup: CDR1 SGHTA, CDR2 FQGTGA. With 4 bases clipped from V and 4 bases from J, the junction kept 11 bases outside the gene matches. The CDR3 coding sequence is TGTGCCAGCAGCTCCCAAGGACCCCGGGAGGGAGAGACCCAGTACTTC. Protein product: CASSSQGPREGETQYF.

The gene calls are TRBV6-1 and TRBJ1-5, with no clear D. This CDR3 has 13 amino acids. CDR1 MNHNS and CDR2 SASEGT come from the germline V gene. Trimming took 8 bases from V and 2 from J, leaving 10 bases between them. This CDR3 is CASQEVGNQPQHF. CDR3 bases: TGTGCCAGCCAGGAGGTGGGCAATCAGCCCCAGCATTTT.

The chain joins TRBV7-3 to TRBJ1-1; TRBD1 agrees at 7 bases. V lost 1 base and J lost 10; bases outside the gene matches: 6. The CDR3 length is 13 residues. CDR1 and CDR2 (germline): SGHTA, FQGTGA. CDR3 loop: CASSLRLGGRAFF. The DNA for the CDR3 is TGTGCCAGCAGCTTAAGGTTAGGGGGCAGAGCTTTCTTT.

This clone appeared a single time. The chain recombines TRBV15 with TRBJ2-7; TRBD2 aligns across 10 bases. CDR3 length: 14 amino acids. Germline trimming cut 2 bases from V and 6 bases from J; bases unmatched to any gene: 4. Germline values: CDR1 LNHNV, CDR2 YYDKDF (reference sequence). This chain's CDR3 is CATSRPGTSAEQYF. CDR3 DNA: TGTGCCACCAGCAGACCCGGGACTAGCGCCGAGCAGTACTTC.

The chain joins TRBV7-9 to TRBJ1-1; D is uncertain. This CDR3 is 12 amino acids long. CDR1 is SEHNR, CDR2 FQNEAQ, per germline (reference sequence). Trimming shortened V by 1 base and J by 7 bases, and 7 bases separated the two germline ends. CDR3 bases: TGTGCCAGCAGCTTAGGCCGGGGTGAAGCTTTCTTT. Amino acids: CASSLGRGEAFF.

This chain links TRBV5-1 with TRBJ1-2; 9 bases map to TRBD1. Per germline, CDR1 SGHRS and CDR2 YFSETQ. There are 14 residues in the CDR3. The J segment lost 1 base and the V segment lost 4 bases, leaving 2 bases of the junction unmatched. This chain's CDR3 is CASSPTGGNYGYTF. As DNA, the CDR3 is TGCGCCAGCAGCCCGACAGGGGGTAACTATGGCTACACCTTC.

A few counts support this clone. The CDR3 DNA sequence: TGTGCCATCAGTGAGGGGACTAGCGGCTACAATGAGCAGTTCTTC. This gives the protein CAISEGTSGYNEQFF. The genes are TRBV10-3 and TRBJ2-1; 11 nucleotides line up with TRBD2. Trimming removed 2 bases from V and 3 bases from J; junction bases left unmatched: 0. Germline loops: CDR1 ENHRY, CDR2 SYGVKD. This CDR3 spans 15 amino acids.

The V call is TRBV5-5, the J call TRBJ2-7; 11 positions agree with TRBD2. In germline, CDR1 is SGHKS, CDR2 YYEKEE (reference sequence). CDR3 size: 15 residues. Trimming cost V 3 bases and J 4 bases; bases outside gene matches: 6. CDR3 region: CASSSRLAGKYEQYF. CDR3 in DNA: TGTGCCAGCAGCTCGAGACTAGCGGGAAAGTACGAGCAGTACTTC.

The CDR3 bases are TGTGCCAGCAGCTTAATGACGGATCAGCCCCAGCATTTT. It yields the protein CASSLMTDQPQHF. The chain carries TRBV7-9 and TRBJ1-5; D is unclear. V was cut by 2 bases and J by 5 bases, with 7 bases left in between. CDR3 size: 13 residues. Germline V lookup: CDR1 SEHNR, CDR2 FQNEAQ (reference sequence).

This clone was recorded only once. This chain links TRBV6-5 with TRBJ2-3; TRBD2 matches 7 bases. The CDR3 spans 12 residues. Germline CDR1 MNHEY, CDR2 SVGAGI. Unmatched junction bases numbered 2, after V lost 5 bases and J lost 6 bases. The CDR3 nucleotides read TGTGCCAGCAGTCCCGGGGGGGATACGCAGTATTTT. This gives the protein CASSPGGDTQYF.

The chain employs TRBV28 and TRBJ2-3; no clear D. Trimming cost V 6 bases and J 2 bases, with 6 bases left between them. Per the germline V gene, CDR1 is MDHEN and CDR2 is SYDVKM. This CDR3 region has 12 residues. CDR3 residues: CASSQLTDTQYF. Here the CDR3 DNA reads TGTGCCAGCAGCCAGCTCACAGATACGCAGTATTTT. Together with reference TRBV28 and TRBJ2-3, the CDR3 gives the full variable domain: DVKVTQSSRYLVKRTGEKVFLECVQDMDHENMFWYRQDPGLGLRLIYFSYDVKMKEKGDIPEGYSVSREKKERFSLILESASTNQTSMYLCASSQLTDTQYFGPGTRLTVL.